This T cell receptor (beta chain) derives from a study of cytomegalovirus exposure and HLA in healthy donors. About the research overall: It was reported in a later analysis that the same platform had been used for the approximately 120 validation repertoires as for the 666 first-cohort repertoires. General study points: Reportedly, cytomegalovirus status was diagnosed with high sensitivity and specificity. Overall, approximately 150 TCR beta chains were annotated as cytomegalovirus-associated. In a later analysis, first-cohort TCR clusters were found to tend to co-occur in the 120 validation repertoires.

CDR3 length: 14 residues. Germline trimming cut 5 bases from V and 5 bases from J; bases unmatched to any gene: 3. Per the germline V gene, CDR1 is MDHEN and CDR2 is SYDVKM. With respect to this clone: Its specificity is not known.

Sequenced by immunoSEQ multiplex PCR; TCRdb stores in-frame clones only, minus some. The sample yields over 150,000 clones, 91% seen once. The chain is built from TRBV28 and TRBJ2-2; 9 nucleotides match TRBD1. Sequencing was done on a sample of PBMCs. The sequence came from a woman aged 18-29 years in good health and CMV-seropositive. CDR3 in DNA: TGTGCCAGCAGTCTGACAGGGGGAACCGGGGAGCTGTTTTTT. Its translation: CASSLTGGTGELFF.